This T cell receptor beta chain is drawn from a study of metastatic and nonmetastatic thyroid tumors. Study information: Across blood and tumor or nodule tissue, repertoires from malignant and benign thyroid patients were compared with one another.

Thyroid surgery had not been preceded by any treatment in any patient. The J segment lost 2 bases and the V segment lost 5 bases, leaving 6 bases of the junction unmatched. The CDR3 covers 15 residues. Germline lookup yields CDR1 MNHEY and CDR2 SVGEGT. Per the study methods: For papillary thyroid cancer, a distant-metastasis classifier was constructed from CDR3 differences observed across clinicopathological groups. TCRdb re-called clones from the PCR reads using MiXCR. The V and J calls, along with clone size, are taken from TCRdb and not from the paper's own processing. The sample has over 50,000 clones; 30% are singletons. For this clone: Its antigen is undetermined.

Regarding the study as a whole: A significant increase in TCR beta diversity was reportedly seen in malignant thyroid tumors relative to benign nodules, in blood and tumor.

The material sequenced was blood. The sequence came from a female donor with papillary thyroid cancer or a benign thyroid nodule (not recorded which). Some clones in this sample may be carry-over from other donors' samples. The J gene is TRBJ2-7, the V gene TRBV6-2 or TRBV6-3; TRBD2 agrees at 10 bases. In DNA form, the CDR3 reads TGTGCCAGCAGTGGACTAGCGGACCCGACCTACGAGCAGTACTTC. It is translated as CASSGLADPTYEQYF.